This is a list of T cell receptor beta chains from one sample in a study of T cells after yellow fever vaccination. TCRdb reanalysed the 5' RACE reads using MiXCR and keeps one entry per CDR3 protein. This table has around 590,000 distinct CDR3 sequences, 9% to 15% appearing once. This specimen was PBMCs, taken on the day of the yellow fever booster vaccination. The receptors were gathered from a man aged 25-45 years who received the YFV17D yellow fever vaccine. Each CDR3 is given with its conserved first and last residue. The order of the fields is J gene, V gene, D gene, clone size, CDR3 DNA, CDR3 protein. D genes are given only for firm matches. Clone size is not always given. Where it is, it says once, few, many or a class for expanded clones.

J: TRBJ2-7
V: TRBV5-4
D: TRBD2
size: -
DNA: TGTGCCAGCAGCTTTGCACTAGCGGGATTCATGGGCGAGCAGTACTTC
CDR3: CASSFALAGFMGEQYF

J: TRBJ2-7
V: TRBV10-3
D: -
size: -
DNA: TGTGCCATCAGTGTCCCACAGGGTTACGAGCAGTACTTC
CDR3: CAISVPQGYEQYF

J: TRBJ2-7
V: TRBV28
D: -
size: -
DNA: TGTGCCAGCAGTCCCGGAGGGGGTTTGGGGGGCTACGAGCAGTACTTC
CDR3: CASSPGGGLGGYEQYF

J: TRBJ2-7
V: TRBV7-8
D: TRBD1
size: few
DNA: TGTGCCAGCAGCGGAGGACAGGGGCTAAATTCCGAGCAGTACTTC
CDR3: CASSGGQGLNSEQYF

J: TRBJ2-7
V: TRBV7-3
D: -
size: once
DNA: TGTGCCAGCAGCAAGGCGGGGCGGGACTACGAGCAGTACTTC
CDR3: CASSKAGRDYEQYF

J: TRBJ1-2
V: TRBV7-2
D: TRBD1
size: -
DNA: TGTGCCAGCAGCCCCCGGACAGGCCCCGGCTATGGCTACACCTTC
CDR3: CASSPRTGPGYGYTF

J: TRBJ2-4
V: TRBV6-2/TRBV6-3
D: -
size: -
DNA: TGTGCCAGCAGTTACTTCATTTTGAGAGCAGCCAAAAACATTCAGTACTTC
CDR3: CASSYFILRAAKNIQYF

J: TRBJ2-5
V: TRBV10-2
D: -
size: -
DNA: TGCGCCAGCAATGCACAGGGTAGAGAGACCCAGTACTTC
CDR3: CASNAQGRETQYF

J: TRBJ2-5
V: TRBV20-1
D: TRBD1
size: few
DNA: TGCAGTGCCCTGGGGACAGGCCAAGAGACCCAGTACTTC
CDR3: CSALGTGQETQYF

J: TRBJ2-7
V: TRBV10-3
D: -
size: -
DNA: TGTGCCATCAGTGAGCTAAGAACTTCCTACGAGCAGTACTTC
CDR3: CAISELRTSYEQYF

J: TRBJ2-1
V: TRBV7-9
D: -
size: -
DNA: TGTGCCAGCAGCTTAGCCCCTCAAGAGCAGTTCTTC
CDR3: CASSLAPQEQFF

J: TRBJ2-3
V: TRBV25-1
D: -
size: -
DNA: TGTGCCAGTAACATGGGGAATACGCAGTATTTT
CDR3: CASNMGNTQYF

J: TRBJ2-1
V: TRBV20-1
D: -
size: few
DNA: TGCAGTGCTAGAGAAGGGCTCTACAATGAGCAGTTCTTC
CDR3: CSAREGLYNEQFF

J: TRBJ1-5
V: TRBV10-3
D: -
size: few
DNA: TGTGCCATCACCGCGGGGGGCAATCAGCCCCAGCATTTT
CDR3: CAITAGGNQPQHF

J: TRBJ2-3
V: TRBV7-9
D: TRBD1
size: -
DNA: TGTGCCAGCAGCGCCAACAGGGGGCAGACAGATACGCAGTATTTT
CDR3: CASSANRGQTDTQYF

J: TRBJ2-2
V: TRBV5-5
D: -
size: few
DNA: TGTGCCAGCAGGGGTGGGGGCCAAACCGGGGAGCTGTTTTTT
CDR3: CASRGGGQTGELFF

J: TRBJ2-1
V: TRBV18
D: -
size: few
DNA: TGTGCCAGCTCACCTGCTAGCGTTTCCTACAATGAGCAGTTCTTC
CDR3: CASSPASVSYNEQFF

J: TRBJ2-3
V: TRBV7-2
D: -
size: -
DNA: TGTGCCAGCAGCACCCGGGGCAAGATGTGGGATACGCAGTATTTT
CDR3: CASSTRGKMWDTQYF

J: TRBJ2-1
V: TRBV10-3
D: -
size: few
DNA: TGTGCCATCGGATTCCGGGAAATTGACAATGAGCAGTTCTTC
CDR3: CAIGFREIDNEQFF

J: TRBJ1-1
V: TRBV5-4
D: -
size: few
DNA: TGTGCCAGCAGTCCCGGACAGCCAATGAACACTGAAGCTTTCTTT
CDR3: CASSPGQPMNTEAFF

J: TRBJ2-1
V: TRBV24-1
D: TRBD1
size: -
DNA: TGTGCCACCAGTGATTTGGGGAGACAGGGGGCCGCGAATGAGCAGTTCTTC
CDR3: CATSDLGRQGAANEQFF

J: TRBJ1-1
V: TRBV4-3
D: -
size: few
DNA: TGCGCCAGCAGCCAATACCCTAAGTCTGAAGCTTTCTTT
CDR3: CASSQYPKSEAFF

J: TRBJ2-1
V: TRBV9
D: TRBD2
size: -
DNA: TGTGCCAGCAGCGTGGGGGGGGGACTAGCGATCTACAATGAGCAGTTCTTC
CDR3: CASSVGGGLAIYNEQFF

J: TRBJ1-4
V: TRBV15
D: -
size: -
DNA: TGTGCCACCAGCATGGGGGACAAGGCTGGAGAAAAACTGTTTTTT
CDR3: CATSMGDKAGEKLFF

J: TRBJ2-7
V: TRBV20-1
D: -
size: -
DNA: TGCAGTGCTAGCGGGAGCAACTCCTACGAGCAGTACTTC
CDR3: CSASGSNSYEQYF

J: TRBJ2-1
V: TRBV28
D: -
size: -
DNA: TGTGCCAGCAGTTACATGCGGATTCTGTTCTTC
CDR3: CASSYMRILFF